This T cell receptor beta chain originates from a study of blood T cell repertoires in COVID-19. Profiling relied on immunoSEQ multiplex PCR, and the TCRdb table lists in-frame clones only, not all of them. The table lists approximately 160,000 clones, roughly 84% of them singletons. The CDR3 extends over 15 amino acids. Germline V gives CDR1 SGHTS, CDR2 YDEGEE. After removal of 4 bases from V and 3 bases from J, the junction contained 9 bases not matched to a gene. The clonotype comes from a woman aged 50 to 60 in a cohort sampled during active or convalescent COVID-19. Sequencing was done on a sample of peripheral blood. The chain employs TRBV5-8 and TRBJ1-1; 7 positions match TRBD1. The CDR3 here is CASSPWTGGDTEAFF. DNA of the CDR3: TGTGCCAGCAGCCCGTGGACAGGTGGAGACACTGAAGCTTTCTTT.